This record covers a single T cell receptor beta chain. The antigen is unknown. CDR1 and CDR2 from the germline V gene are SGHDN and FVKESK. The CDR3 is 16 residues long. The data are from a study of blood T cells in healthy people across ages. Findings of the study overall: Samples with more naive T cells showed higher observed beta diversity.

Combining a sample-barcoded 5' primer with a J-beta primer mix, a second PCR ran for about 7 to 11 cycles. TCRdb processed the 5' RACE reads anew with MiXCR; each CDR3 protein has one entry. Of around 990,000 distinct CDR3 sequences listed, roughly a quarter are singletons. These data also formed part of another study, on T cells of mothers and their children.

This sequence was found in a girl aged 2 to 10 in good health. Sequencing was carried out using blood. The V and J genes are TRBV14 and TRBJ2-1; 7 bases line up with TRBD2. The end of the DNA is better explained by TRBJ2-7, so the J call may be wrong. The chain's CDR3 is CASSQDHGGKSYEQYF. In nucleotides, the CDR3 is TGTGCCAGCAGCCAAGATCACGGGGGGAAATCCTACGAGCAGTACTTC.